This T cell receptor beta chain was obtained from a study of cytomegalovirus exposure and HLA in healthy donors (dated by TCRdb to about 2017). Looking at the study overall: According to a later analysis, the 120 or so validation repertoires were produced on the same platform as the 666 repertoires of the first cohort. To predict cytomegalovirus infection status, the study combined high-throughput TCR immunosequencing, statistical association of individual TCRs with disease status, and machine learning. The study aimed to test whether signatures of past pathogen exposure could be identified by cataloging public T cell receptors. Besides the first cohort of roughly 660 subjects, a separate validation cohort made up of 120 different subjects was used. What the authors observed across the whole study: The classifier was reported to diagnose cytomegalovirus status with high specificity and sensitivity in both the original and validation cohorts. Three of the identified cytomegalovirus-associated TCR beta chains were confirmed in vitro to be specific for cytomegalovirus antigens. The study gave a list of under 200 TCR beta chains associated with cytomegalovirus. The authors suggested that the approach could potentially be extended to other disease states and immunological phenotypes. Subsequent analysis determined that TCRs grouped into clusters in the first cohort also showed a tendency toward co-occurrence across the 120 validation repertoires, and about 93% of cluster scores exceeded 0. While some public TCRs were present in many individuals, most TCR sequences turned up only very rarely across donors. All 120 or so repertoires were used to score co-occurrence in the validation cohort in a later analysis, because that analysis had no HLA typing for the cohort.

Separate from the approximately 670-subject first cohort, the validation cohort of more than 90 subjects was the group to which the donors belonged. Unmatched junction bases come to 10, with V trimmed by 7 bases and J by 4 bases. Spanning cysteine to phenylalanine, the CDR3 consists of 15 amino acids. The entry retains the CDR3 DNA only, 45 bases that are in frame from base 1. As encoded in the germline V gene, CDR1 is SGHRS while CDR2 is YFSETQ. A word on this clone: The specificity of this receptor is unknown. Base quality data are lacking; no much larger clone is found one base away.

Library construction relied on the immunoSEQ multiplex PCR assay. Per the authors' processing: A statistical classification framework was built to diagnose cytomegalovirus status from the catalog of TCR beta chain sequences. TCRdb limited this immuneACCESS table to in-frame rearrangements with V and J called. A share of clones is missing; checked studies link under half to unresolved V genes, and the rest is unexplained. V and J calls and clone size are given by that table; D and trimming were obtained from the DNA. The sample includes about 130,000 clones, with 85% to 90% observed a single time. The top ten hold about 3% of the sample.

Sequenced: PBMCs. This TCR derives from a man aged 30-40 years in good health and CMV-seronegative. The receptor chain draws on TRBV5-1 and TRBJ2-3, with TRBD2 identical over 9 junction bases. The sequence in DNA is TGCGCCAGCGCCTCCATAGCGGGGGTGGCAGATACGCAGTATTTT. This translates into CASASIAGVADTQYF.